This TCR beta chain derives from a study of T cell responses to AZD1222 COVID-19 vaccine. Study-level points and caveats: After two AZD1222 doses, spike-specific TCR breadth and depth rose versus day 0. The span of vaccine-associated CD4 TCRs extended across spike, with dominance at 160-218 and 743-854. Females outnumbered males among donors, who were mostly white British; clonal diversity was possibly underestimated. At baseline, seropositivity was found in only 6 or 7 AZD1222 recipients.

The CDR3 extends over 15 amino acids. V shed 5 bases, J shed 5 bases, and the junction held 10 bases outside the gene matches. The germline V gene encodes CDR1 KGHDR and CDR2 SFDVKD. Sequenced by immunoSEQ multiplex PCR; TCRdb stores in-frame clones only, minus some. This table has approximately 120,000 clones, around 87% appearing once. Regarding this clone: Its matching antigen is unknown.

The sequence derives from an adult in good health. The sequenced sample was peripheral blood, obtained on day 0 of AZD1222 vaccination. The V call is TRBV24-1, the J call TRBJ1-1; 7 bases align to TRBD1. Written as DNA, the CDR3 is TGTGCCACCAGTGCGACAGGGAGCAGGGGAACTGAAGCTTTCTTT. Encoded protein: CATSATGSRGTEAFF.